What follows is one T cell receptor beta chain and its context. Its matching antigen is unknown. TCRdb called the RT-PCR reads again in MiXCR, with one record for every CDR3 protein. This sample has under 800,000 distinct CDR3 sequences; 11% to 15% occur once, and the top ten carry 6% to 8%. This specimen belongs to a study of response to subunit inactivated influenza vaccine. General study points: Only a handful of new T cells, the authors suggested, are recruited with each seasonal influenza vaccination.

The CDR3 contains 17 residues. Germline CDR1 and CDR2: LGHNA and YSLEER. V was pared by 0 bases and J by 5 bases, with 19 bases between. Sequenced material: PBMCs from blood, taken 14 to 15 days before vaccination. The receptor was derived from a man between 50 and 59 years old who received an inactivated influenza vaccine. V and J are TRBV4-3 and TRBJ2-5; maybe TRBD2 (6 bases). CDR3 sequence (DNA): TGCGCCAGCAGCCAAGACTACCCCAGGGCCGGGGGTGAGACCCAGTACTTC. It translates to CASSQDYPRAGGETQYF.